Below are 12 T cell receptor beta chains sequenced from a single sample in a study of control samples from healthy donors and cancer patients. Measured with immunoSEQ multiplex PCR; TCRdb has only the in-frame clones, and not every one. The profile covers 150,000 to 200,000 clones, with 90% appearing a single time and around 1.4% taken by the ten largest. Sequencing was carried out using blood. The receptors were gathered from a woman between 50 and 59 years old in good health.

V is TRBV6-2 or TRBV6-3 and J is TRBJ2-3, with unresolved D. This CDR3 has 11 residues. Trimming left V 5 bases short and J 6 bases short, with 6 bases between. Germline V gene data show CDR1 as MNHEY and CDR2 as SVGEGT. This chain's CDR3 is CASSPWDTQYF. The CDR3 DNA reads TGTGCCAGCAGTCCATGGGATACGCAGTATTTT.

The V call is TRBV19, the J call TRBJ2-4, with TRBD2 identical over 9 bases. This CDR3 region has 14 residues. Trimming at V came to 6 bases and at J to 2 bases, leaving 2 bases not matched to a gene. Germline CDR1 reads LNHDA; CDR2 reads SQIVND (reference sequence). CDR3 nucleotide sequence: TGTGCCAGTAGCCTAGCGGGGACCAAAAACATTCAGTACTTC. Translated: CASSLAGTKNIQYF.

The chain has TRBV5-4 and TRBJ1-2; TRBD1 matches at 10 bases. The CDR3 consists of 14 residues. Looked up from germline, CDR1 is SGHNT and CDR2 is YYREEE (reference sequence). V shed 4 bases, J shed 7 bases, and the junction held 7 bases outside the gene matches. The CDR3 DNA is TGTGCCAGCAGCACGGGACAGGGGACGGGTGGCTACACCTTC. This sequence encodes CASSTGQGTGGYTF.

The rearrangement links TRBV28 to TRBJ1-4, with D perhaps matching TRBD1 (6 bases). Between the trimmed V and J ends, which lost 6 bases and 11 bases, there was a span of 16 bases. The CDR3 is made up of 13 amino acids. From germline, CDR1 is MDHEN and CDR2 SYDVKM. In DNA, the CDR3 is TGTGCCAGCAGCCAGGGTCCAGGGGATAAACTGTTTTTT. Its translation: CASSQGPGDKLFF. Filled out from reference TRBV28 and TRBJ1-4, the complete variable domain reads DVKVTQSSRYLVKRTGEKVFLECVQDMDHENMFWYRQDPGLGLRLIYFSYDVKMKEKGDIPEGYSVSREKKERFSLILESASTNQTSMYLCASSQGPGDKLFFGSGTQLSVL.

Concerning this clone: The junction does not match germline at one end; this may be a read error. Other nucleotide sequences from this sample produce the same CDR3. The chain is built from TRBV19 and TRBJ1-4; D is undetermined. From germline, CDR1 is LNHDA and CDR2 SQIVND (reference sequence). The CDR3 runs 15 residues. This chain's CDR3 is CASSTNGGRNEKLFF. In DNA form, the CDR3 reads TGCGCCAGTAGTACTAACGGCGGTCGAAATGAAAAACTGTTTTTT.

The rearrangement uses TRBV28 and TRBJ1-2; 9 bases are a match to TRBD1. The V gene's germline CDR1 is MDHEN and CDR2 SYDVKM. Trimming at V came to 6 bases and at J to 4 bases, leaving 6 bases not matched to a gene. CDR3 length equals 14 residues. The CDR3 DNA follows: TGTGCCAGCAGCCCGGGACAGGGCTTCTATGGCTACACCTTC. It is translated as CASSPGQGFYGYTF.

V gene TRBV3-1 (or the pseudogene TRBV3-2) combines with J gene TRBJ1-1, with 8 bases matching TRBD1. V trimming: 0 bases; J trimming: 0 bases; junction bases outside the gene matches: 6. Germline CDR1 is LGHDT and CDR2 is YNNKEL (reference sequence). The CDR3 is 17 amino acids. DNA of the CDR3: TGTGCCAGCAGCCAAGAGGTCAGGGGGCCGGTGAACACTGAAGCTTTCTTT. Protein: CASSQEVRGPVNTEAFF.

This clone occurred once. The genes are TRBV6-2 or TRBV6-3 and TRBJ2-1; TRBD2 matches at 11 bases. With V trimmed by 5 bases and J by 7 bases, 7 bases remained unmatched. This CDR3 comprises 15 residues. Looked up from germline, CDR1 is MNHEY and CDR2 is SVGEGT. The DNA for the CDR3 is TGTGCCAGCAGTCAGACTAGCGGGGTTGTAAATGAGCAGTTCTTC. Translation gives CASSQTSGVVNEQFF.

The gene calls are TRBV6-5 and TRBJ2-3; 12 bases line up with TRBD2. Per germline, CDR1 MNHEY and CDR2 SVGAGI. Unmatched junction bases numbered 2, after V lost 6 bases and J lost 4 bases. CDR3 size: 14 residues. Here the CDR3 DNA reads TGTGCCAGCAGAGCTAGCGGGGGGGCAGATACGCAGTATTTT. Protein product: CASRASGGADTQYF.

Only a few counts were recorded for this clone. This chain joins TRBV9 and TRBJ1-5, with D unclear. The CDR3 is 15 residues long. CDR1 is SGDLS, CDR2 YYNGEE, per germline. V lost 3 bases to trimming and J lost 2 bases, with 12 bases between them. The CDR3 bases are TGTGCCAGCAGCGCCGACTTGGGCGGCAATCAGCCCCAGCATTTT. Protein: CASSADLGGNQPQHF.

The V gene is TRBV7-8, the J gene TRBJ2-3; D is undetermined. CDR1 is SGHVS, CDR2 FQNEAQ, per germline. This CDR3 is 15 amino acids long. Trimming pared 3 bases from V and 3 bases from J, leaving 13 bases between. CDR3 region: CASSFLGSVTDTQYF. The CDR3 DNA reads TGTGCCAGCAGCTTTTTAGGTAGTGTTACAGATACGCAGTATTTT.

The gene calls are TRBV5-1 and TRBJ2-5; D may be TRBD2 (5 bases). Germline V gives CDR1 SGHRS, CDR2 YFSETQ. This CDR3 is built from 14 residues. The V end lost 4 bases, the J end lost 3 bases, and 13 bases lay between the germline ends. The CDR3 nucleotides read TGCGCCAGCAGCGGCGATGACGGGGAAGAGACCCAGTACTTC. Translated, it gives CASSGDDGEETQYF.